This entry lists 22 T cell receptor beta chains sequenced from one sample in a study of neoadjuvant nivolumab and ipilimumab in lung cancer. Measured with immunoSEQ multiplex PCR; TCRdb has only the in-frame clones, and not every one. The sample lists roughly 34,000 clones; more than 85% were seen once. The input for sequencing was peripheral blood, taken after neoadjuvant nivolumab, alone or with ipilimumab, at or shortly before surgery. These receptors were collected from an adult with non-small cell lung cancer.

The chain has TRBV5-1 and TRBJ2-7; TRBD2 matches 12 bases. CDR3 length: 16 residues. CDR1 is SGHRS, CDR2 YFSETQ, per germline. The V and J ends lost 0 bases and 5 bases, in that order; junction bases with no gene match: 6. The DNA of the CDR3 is TGCGCCAGCAGCTTGGGTCTAGCGGGAGGGCCCCACGAGCAGTACTTC. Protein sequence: CASSLGLAGGPHEQYF.

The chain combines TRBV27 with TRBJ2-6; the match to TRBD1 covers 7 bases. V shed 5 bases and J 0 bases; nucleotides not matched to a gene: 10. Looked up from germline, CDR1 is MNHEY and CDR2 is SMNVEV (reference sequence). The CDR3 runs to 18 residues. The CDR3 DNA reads TGTGCCAGCAGTCCGAAGGGGGCGTCCTTCTCTGGGGCCAACGTCCTGACTTTC. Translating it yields CASSPKGASFSGANVLTF.

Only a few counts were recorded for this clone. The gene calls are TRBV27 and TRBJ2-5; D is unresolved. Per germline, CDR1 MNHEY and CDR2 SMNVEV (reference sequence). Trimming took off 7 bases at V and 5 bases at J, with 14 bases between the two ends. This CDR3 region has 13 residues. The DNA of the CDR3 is TGTGCCAGCAATAATGCTGGTTCGGAGACCCAGTACTTC. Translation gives CASNNAGSETQYF.

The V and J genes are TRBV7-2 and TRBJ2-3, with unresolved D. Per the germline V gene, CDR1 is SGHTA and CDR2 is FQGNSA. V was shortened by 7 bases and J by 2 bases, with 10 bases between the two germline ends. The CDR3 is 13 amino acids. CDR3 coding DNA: TGTGCCAGCACCCGGCGACTCACAGATACGCAGTATTTT. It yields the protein CASTRRLTDTQYF. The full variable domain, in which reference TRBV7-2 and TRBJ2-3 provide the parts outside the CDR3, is GAGVSQSPSNKVTEKGKDVELRCDPISGHTALYWYRQSLGQGLEFLIYFQGNSAPDKSGLPSDRFSAERTGGSVSTLTIQRTQQEDSAVYLCASTRRLTDTQYFGPGTRLTVL.

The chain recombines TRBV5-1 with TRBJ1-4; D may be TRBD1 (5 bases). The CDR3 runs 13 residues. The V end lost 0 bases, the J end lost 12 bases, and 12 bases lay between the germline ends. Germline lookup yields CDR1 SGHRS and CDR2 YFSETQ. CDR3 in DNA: TGCGCCAGCAGCTTGGCCTCGGAGGGGCAACTGTTTTTT. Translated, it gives CASSLASEGQLFF.

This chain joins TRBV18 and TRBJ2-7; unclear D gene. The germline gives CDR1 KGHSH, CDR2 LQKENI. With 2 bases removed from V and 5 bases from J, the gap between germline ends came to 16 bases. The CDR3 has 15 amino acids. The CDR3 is CASSPINRANDEQYF. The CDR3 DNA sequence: TGTGCCAGCTCACCAATAAATAGGGCCAACGACGAGCAGTACTTC.

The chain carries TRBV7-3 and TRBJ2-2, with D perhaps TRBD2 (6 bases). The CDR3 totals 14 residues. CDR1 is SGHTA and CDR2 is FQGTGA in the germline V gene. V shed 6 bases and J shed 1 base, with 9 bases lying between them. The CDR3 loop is CASRISGNTGELFF. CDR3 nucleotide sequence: TGTGCCAGCAGGATTAGCGGGAACACCGGGGAGCTGTTTTTT.

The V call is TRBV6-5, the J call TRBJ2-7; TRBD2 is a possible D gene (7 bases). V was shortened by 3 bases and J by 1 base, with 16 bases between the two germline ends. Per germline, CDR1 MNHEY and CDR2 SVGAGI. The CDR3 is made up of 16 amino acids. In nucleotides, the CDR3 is TGTGCCAGCAGTTATCAGGGGAGCGGGATGTCCTACGAGCAGTACTTC. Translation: CASSYQGSGMSYEQYF.

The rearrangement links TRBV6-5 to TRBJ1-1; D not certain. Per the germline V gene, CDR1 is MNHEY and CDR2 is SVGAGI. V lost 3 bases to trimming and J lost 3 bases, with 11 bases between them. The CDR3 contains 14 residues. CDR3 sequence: CASSYGHDYTEAFF. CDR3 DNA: TGTGCCAGCAGTTATGGGCATGATTACACTGAAGCTTTCTTT.

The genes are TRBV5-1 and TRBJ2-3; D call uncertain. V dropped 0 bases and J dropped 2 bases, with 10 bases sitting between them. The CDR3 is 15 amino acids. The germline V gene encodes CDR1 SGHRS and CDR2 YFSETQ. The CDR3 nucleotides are TGCGCCAGCAGCTTGGAGCAGGCCCACACAGATACGCAGTATTTT. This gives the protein CASSLEQAHTDTQYF.

The CDR3 DNA reads as TGCGCCAGTTTCTCGACAGGGAGGGCCGGGGAGCTGTTTTTT. It is translated as CASFSTGRAGELFF. The chain couples TRBV5-1 to TRBJ2-2; TRBD1 or TRBD2 may be the D gene (7 bases each). This CDR3 contains 14 residues. V lost 8 bases and J 6 bases, leaving 17 bases between the germline ends. CDR1 is SGHRS and CDR2 is YFSETQ in the germline V gene.

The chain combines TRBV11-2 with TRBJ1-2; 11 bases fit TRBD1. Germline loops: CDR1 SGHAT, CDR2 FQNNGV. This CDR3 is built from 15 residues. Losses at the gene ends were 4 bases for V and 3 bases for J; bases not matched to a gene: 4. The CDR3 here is CASSSGQGAYYGYTF. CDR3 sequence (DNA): TGTGCCAGCAGCTCCGGACAGGGGGCATACTATGGCTACACCTTC.

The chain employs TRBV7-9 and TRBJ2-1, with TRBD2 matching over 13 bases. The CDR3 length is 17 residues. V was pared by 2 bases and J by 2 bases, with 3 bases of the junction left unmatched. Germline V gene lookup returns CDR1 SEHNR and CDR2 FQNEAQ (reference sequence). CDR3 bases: TGTGCCAGCAGCTTAAGACTAGCGGGAGGCCCCTACAATGAGCAGTTCTTC. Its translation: CASSLRLAGGPYNEQFF.

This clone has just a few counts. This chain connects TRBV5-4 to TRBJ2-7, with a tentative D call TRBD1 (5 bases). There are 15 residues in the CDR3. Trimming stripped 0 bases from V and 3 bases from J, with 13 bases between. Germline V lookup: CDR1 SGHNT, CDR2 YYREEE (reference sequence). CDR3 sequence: CASSLDPGPDYEQYF. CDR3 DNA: TGTGCCAGCAGCTTGGATCCAGGGCCGGACTACGAGCAGTACTTC.

Here the CDR3 reads CASSLARASAGYTF. As DNA, the CDR3 is TGTGCCAGCAGTTTGGCCCGGGCTTCTGCGGGCTACACCTTC. The chain recombines TRBV27 with TRBJ1-2; D is unresolved. Trimming stripped 3 bases from V and 8 bases from J, with 16 bases between. CDR1 and CDR2 (germline): MNHEY, SMNVEV (reference sequence). This CDR3 contains 14 residues.

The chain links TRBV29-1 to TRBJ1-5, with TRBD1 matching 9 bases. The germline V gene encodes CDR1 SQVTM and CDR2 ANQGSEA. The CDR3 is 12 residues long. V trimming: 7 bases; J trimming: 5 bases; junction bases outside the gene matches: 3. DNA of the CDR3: TGCAGCGCTAGGACAGGGGATCAGCCCCAGCATTTT. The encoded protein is CSARTGDQPQHF.

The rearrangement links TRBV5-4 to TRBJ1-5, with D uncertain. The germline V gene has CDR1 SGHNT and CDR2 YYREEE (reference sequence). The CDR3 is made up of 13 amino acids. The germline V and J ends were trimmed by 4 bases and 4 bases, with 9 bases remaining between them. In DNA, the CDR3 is TGTGCCAGCAGCCCTGACCCGAATCAGCCCCAGCATTTT. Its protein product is CASSPDPNQPQHF.

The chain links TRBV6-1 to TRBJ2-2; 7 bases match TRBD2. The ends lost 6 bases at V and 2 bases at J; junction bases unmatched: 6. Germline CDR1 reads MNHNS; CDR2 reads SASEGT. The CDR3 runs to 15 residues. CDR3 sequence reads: CASSVQRENTGELFF. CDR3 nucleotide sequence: TGTGCCAGCAGCGTCCAGCGGGAAAACACCGGGGAGCTGTTTTTT.

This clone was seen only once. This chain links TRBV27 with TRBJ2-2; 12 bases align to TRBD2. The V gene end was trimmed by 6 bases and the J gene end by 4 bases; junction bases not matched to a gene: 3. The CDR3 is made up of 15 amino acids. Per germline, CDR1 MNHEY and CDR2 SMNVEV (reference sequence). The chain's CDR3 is CASSRGLAGTGELFF. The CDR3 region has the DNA TGTGCCAGCAGCCGGGGACTAGCGGGCACCGGGGAGCTGTTTTTT.

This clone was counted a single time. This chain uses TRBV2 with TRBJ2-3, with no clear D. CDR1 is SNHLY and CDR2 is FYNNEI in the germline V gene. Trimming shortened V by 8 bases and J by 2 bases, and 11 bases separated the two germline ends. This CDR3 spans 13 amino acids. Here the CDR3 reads CASRRFNTDTQYF. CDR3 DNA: TGTGCCAGCCGCCGGTTTAACACAGATACGCAGTATTTT.

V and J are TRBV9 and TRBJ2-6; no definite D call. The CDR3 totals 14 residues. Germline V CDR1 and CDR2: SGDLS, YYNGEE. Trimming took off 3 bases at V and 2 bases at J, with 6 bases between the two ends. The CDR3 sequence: CASSDYTGANVLTF. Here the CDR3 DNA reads TGTGCCAGCAGCGACTATACTGGGGCCAACGTCCTGACTTTC.

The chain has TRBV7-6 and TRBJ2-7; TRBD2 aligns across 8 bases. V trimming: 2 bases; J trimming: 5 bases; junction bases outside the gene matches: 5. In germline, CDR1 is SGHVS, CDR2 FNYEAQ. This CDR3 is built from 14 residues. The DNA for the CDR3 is TGTGCCAGCAGCTTAATTGCGGGAGGACACGAGCAGTACTTC. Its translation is CASSLIAGGHEQYF.